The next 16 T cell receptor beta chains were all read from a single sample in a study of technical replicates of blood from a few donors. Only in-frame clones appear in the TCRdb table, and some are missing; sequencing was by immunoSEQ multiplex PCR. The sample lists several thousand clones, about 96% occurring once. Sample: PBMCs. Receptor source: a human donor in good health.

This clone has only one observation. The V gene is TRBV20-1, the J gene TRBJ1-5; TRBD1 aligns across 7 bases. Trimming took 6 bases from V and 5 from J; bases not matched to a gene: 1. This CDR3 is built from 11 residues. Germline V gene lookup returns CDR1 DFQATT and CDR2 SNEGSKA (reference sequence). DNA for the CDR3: TGCAGTGCAGGGGGCGATCAGCCCCAGCATTTT. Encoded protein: CSAGGDQPQHF.

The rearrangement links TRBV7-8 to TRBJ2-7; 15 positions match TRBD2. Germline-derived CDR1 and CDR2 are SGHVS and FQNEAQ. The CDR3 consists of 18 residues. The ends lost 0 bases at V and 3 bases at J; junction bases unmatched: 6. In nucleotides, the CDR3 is TGTGCCAGCAGCTTAGCAGGACTAGCGGGAGGGCCCGTCTACGAGCAGTACTTC. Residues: CASSLAGLAGGPVYEQYF.

DNA for the CDR3: TGTGCCACCAGCAGCCCCTCTGGCAGGGAAAGCAATCAGCCCCAGCATTTT. Encoded protein: CATSSPSGRESNQPQHF. V gene TRBV15 combines with J gene TRBJ1-5, with a tentative D call TRBD1 (5 bases). The CDR3 contains 17 residues. V shed 3 bases and J shed 1 base, with 16 bases lying between them. Per germline, CDR1 LNHNV and CDR2 YYDKDF (reference sequence).

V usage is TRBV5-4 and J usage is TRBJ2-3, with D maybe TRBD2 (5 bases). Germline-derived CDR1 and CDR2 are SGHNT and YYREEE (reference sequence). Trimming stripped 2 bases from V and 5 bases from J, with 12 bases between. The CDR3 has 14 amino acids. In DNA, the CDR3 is TGTGCCAGCAGCTTAACTGGAGGCGGAGATACGCAGTATTTT. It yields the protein CASSLTGGGDTQYF.

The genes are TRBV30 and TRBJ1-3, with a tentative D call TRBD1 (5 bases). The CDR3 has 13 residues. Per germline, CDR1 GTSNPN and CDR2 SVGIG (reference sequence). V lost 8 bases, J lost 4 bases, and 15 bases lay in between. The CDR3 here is CAGKVGGGNTIYF. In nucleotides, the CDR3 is TGTGCCGGGAAGGTCGGGGGAGGAAACACCATATATTTT.

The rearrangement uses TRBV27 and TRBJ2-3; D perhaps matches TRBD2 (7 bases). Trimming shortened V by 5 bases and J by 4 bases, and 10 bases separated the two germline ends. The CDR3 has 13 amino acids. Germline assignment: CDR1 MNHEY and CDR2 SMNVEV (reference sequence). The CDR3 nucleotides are TGTGCCAGCAGTATCGGGGGGCCAGATACGCAGTATTTT. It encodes CASSIGGPDTQYF.

Here the CDR3 reads CASSEVPNNEKLFF. The DNA of the CDR3 is TGTGCCAGCAGTGAAGTCCCTAATAATGAAAAACTGTTTTTT. The chain carries TRBV2 and TRBJ1-4; no reliable D call. Germline CDR1 is SNHLY and CDR2 is FYNNEI. CDR3 length equals 14 residues. Trimming stripped 1 base from V and 4 bases from J, with 7 bases between. The whole variable domain, filled in from reference TRBV2 and TRBJ1-4, reads EPEVTQTPSHQVTQMGQEVILRCVPISNHLYFYWYRQILGQKVEFLVSFYNNEISEKSEIFDDQFSVERPDGSNFTLKIRSTKLEDSAMYFCASSEVPNNEKLFFGSGTQLSVL.

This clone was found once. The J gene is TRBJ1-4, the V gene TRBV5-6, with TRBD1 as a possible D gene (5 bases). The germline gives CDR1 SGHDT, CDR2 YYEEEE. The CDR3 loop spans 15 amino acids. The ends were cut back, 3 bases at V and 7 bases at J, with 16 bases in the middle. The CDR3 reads CASSSAGERGEKLFF. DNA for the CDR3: TGTGCCAGCAGCTCCGCTGGGGAAAGGGGTGAAAAACTGTTTTTT.

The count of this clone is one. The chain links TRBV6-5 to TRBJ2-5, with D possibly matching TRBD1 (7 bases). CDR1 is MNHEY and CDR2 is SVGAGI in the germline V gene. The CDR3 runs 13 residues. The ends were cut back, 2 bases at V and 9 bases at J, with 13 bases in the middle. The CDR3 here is CASSYATRGAQYF. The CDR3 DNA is TGTGCCAGCAGTTACGCCACCAGGGGGGCCCAGTACTTC.

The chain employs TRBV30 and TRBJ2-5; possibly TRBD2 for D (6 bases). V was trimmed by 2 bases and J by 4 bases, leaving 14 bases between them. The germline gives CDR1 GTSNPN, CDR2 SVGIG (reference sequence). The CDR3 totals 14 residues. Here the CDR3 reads CAWSPDYLGETQYF. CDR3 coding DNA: TGTGCCTGGAGTCCGGACTACCTGGGAGAGACCCAGTACTTC.

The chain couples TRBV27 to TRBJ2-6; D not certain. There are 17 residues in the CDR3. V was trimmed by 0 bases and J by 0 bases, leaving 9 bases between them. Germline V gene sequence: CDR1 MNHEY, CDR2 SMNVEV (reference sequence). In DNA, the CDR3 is TGTGCCAGCAGTTTATCCCCTGTCGGCTCTGGGGCCAACGTCCTGACTTTC. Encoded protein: CASSLSPVGSGANVLTF.

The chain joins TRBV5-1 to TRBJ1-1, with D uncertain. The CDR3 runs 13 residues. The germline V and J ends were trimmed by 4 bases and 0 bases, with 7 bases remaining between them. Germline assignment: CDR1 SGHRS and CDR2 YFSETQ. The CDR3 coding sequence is TGCGCCAGCAGCCCCGCTATGAACACTGAAGCTTTCTTT. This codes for CASSPAMNTEAFF.

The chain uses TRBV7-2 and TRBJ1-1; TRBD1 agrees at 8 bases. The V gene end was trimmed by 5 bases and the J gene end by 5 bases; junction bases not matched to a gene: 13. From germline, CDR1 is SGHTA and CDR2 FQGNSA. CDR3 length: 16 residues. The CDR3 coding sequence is TGTGCCAGCAGCCGACCCCTAGGACAGGGAGGGACTGAAGCTTTCTTT. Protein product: CASSRPLGQGGTEAFF.

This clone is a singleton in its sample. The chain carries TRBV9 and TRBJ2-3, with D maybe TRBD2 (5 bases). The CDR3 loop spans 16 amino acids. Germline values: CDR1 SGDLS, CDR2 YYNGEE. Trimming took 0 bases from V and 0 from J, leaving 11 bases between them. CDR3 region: CASSVGLRVSTDTQYF. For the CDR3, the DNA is TGTGCCAGCAGCGTAGGGTTGAGGGTTAGCACAGATACGCAGTATTTT.

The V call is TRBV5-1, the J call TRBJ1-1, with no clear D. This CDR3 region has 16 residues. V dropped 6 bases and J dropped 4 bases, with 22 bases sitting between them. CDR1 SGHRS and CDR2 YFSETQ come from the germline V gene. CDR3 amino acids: CASTSLGVRGGTEAFF. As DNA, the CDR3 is TGCGCCAGCACCTCGTTGGGTGTGCGGGGTGGCACTGAAGCTTTCTTT.

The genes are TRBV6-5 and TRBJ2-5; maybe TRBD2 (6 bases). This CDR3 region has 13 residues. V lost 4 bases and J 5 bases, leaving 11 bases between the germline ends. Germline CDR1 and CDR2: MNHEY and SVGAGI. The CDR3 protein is CASSFRAGETQYF. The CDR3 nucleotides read TGTGCCAGCAGTTTCAGGGCGGGGGAGACCCAGTACTTC.